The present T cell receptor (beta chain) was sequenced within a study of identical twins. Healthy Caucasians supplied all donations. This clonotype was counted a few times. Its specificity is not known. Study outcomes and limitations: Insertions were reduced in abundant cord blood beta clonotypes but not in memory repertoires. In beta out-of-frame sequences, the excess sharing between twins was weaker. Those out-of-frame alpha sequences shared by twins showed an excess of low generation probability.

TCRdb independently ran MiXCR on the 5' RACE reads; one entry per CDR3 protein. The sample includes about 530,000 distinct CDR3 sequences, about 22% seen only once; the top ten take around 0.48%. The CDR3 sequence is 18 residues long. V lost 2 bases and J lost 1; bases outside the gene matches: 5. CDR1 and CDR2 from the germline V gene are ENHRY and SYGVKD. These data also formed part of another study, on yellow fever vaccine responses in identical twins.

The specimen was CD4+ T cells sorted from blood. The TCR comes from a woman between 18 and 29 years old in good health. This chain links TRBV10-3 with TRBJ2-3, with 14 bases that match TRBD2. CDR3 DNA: TGTGCCATCAGTGAGCGCGGGACTAGCGGGGGACGCACAGATACGCAGTATTTT. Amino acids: CAISERGTSGGRTDTQYF.